The clone carrying this T cell receptor beta chain was detected only a few times. Its antigen is still unknown. This record belongs to a study of CD8+ T cells in alopecia areata. Whole-study findings and limits: Lesional scalp, notably in alopecia totalis/universalis, had clonality above that of normal scalp.

Treatment defined: oral pan-JAK inhibitor, 5-10 mg twice daily. Extraction and reverse transcription of RNA yielded cDNA as the sequencing template. Clones were read by immunoSEQ multiplex PCR, and TCRdb kept only the in-frame ones, dropping some. The sample contains about 160,000 clones, about 71% of which appear only once. Sequenced material: CD4+ T cells sorted from blood, taken at week 4, from a patient treated with tofacitinib. The clonotype was recovered from a human donor with alopecia areata.

The CDR3 is CAWSAVEGQYF. In DNA form, the CDR3 reads TGTGCCTGGAGTGCGGTTGAAGGCCAGTACTTC. V and J are TRBV30 and TRBJ2-5; D is uncertain. This CDR3 contains 11 residues. Germline V gene lookup returns CDR1 GTSNPN and CDR2 SVGIG (reference sequence). V was cut by 1 base and J by 10 bases, with 10 bases left in between.